The entry below gives a single TCR beta chain sequence along with its context. Participants had their cohort set by participant-reported clinical history. Those designated as exposed participants met a COVID-19 case within 2 weeks before study entry. This CDR3 has 16 residues. Germline V gene data show CDR1 as MDHEN and CDR2 as SYDVKM. The V and J ends lost 6 bases and 8 bases, in that order; junction bases with no gene match: 13. The data were obtained in a study of blood T cell repertoires in COVID-19. Study in general: Sources were T cells, B-cell-depleted T cells, or PBMCs; the material itself was cDNA or gDNA.

Study processing details: Estimation of nucleated cell counts relied on the amplification of reference gene primers. Data came from immunoSEQ multiplex PCR; TCRdb stores just in-frame clones and leaves some out. V and J calls plus clone size are reproduced from that table; the DNA served to infer D and trimming. This sample has roughly 380,000 clones, with almost 90% found just once. The TCR was taken from a woman aged 30 to 39 who had been exposed to COVID-19. The specimen was PBMCs or T cells enriched from blood (not recorded which). J is TRBJ1-6 and V is TRBV28, with 7 bases lining up with TRBD1. This CDR3 reads CASSLSNDRAYSPLHF. For the CDR3, the DNA is TGTGCCAGCAGCTTAAGCAACGACAGGGCGTATTCACCCCTCCACTTT.